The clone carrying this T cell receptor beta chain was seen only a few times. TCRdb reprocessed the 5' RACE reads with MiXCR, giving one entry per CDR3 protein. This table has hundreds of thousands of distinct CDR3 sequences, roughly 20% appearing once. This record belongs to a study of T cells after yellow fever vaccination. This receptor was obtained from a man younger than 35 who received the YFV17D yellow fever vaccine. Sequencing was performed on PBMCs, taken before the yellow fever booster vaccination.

The CDR3 nucleotides read TGTGCCAGCAGCTTAGGATCGGCAGTCGGGACCCAGTACTTC. Its protein is CASSLGSAVGTQYF. This rearrangement joins TRBV11-1 to TRBJ2-5; no reliable D call. V lost 1 base and J 7 bases, leaving 13 bases between the germline ends. CDR1 and CDR2 (germline): SGHAT, FQDESV (reference sequence). CDR3 size: 14 residues.